These T cell receptor beta chains were read from a single sample in a study of cytomegalovirus exposure and HLA in healthy donors. The table came from immunoSEQ multiplex PCR; TCRdb's copy has only in-frame clones and leaves some out. The sample consists of 90,000 to 120,000 clones, 60% to 75% of them appearing once. Input material: PBMCs. Receptors were obtained from a man aged 25-45 years in good health and CMV-seronegative. The CDR3 runs from the conserved cysteine through the conserved F or W. The D gene is left open where the match is weak. Rows may omit the clone size; those that give it use once, few, many or a size class.

. . TRBJ1-3 TRBV7-7 CASSLDSSGNTIYF TGTGCCAGCAGCTTAGACAGCTCTGGAAACACCATATATTTT
TRBD1 . TRBJ1-4 TRBV6-1 CASSEASGGGKLFF TGTGCCAGCAGTGAAGCTTCAGGGGGCGGAAAACTGTTTTTT
TRBD2 few TRBJ2-5 TRBV7-2 CASSPSSGGPYQETQYF TGTGCCAGCAGCCCATCTAGCGGGGGCCCGTACCAAGAGACCCAGTACTTC
. . TRBJ2-2 TRBV11-1 CAGRQAANTGELFF TGTGCCGGCCGACAGGCCGCGAACACCGGGGAGCTGTTTTTT
TRBD1 . TRBJ1-1 TRBV10-1 CASSATGTGDTEAFF TGCGCCAGCAGCGCCACCGGGACAGGGGACACTGAAGCTTTCTTT
TRBD2 . TRBJ2-7 TRBV10-3 CAISESGSTSGVPTYEQYF TGTGCCATCAGTGAGTCGGGTTCTACTAGCGGGGTCCCCACCTACGAGCAGTACTTC
TRBD2 . TRBJ2-3 TRBV6-4 CASSDSGGPTDTQYF TGTGCCAGCAGTGACAGCGGGGGGCCCACAGATACGCAGTATTTT
TRBD1 . TRBJ1-4 TRBV12-5 CASGLGQGAQEEKLFF TGTGCTAGTGGTTTGGGACAGGGGGCGCAGGAGGAAAAACTGTTTTTT
. . TRBJ2-7 TRBV5-1 CASSPFEVGYEQYF TGCGCCAGCAGCCCGTTCGAGGTTGGCTACGAGCAGTACTTC
. few TRBJ2-3 TRBV5-1 CASSLGSLGPSTDTQYF TGCGCCAGCAGCTTGGGTAGCCTGGGGCCTAGCACAGATACGCAGTATTTT
TRBD2 few TRBJ2-3 TRBV5-1 CASSFRPTSGATDTQYF TGCGCCAGCAGCTTCCGGCCGACTAGCGGGGCGACAGATACGCAGTATTTT
TRBD1 . TRBJ2-2 TRBV9 CASSTRQGRTGELFF TGTGCCAGCAGCACTCGACAGGGGCGAACCGGGGAGCTGTTTTTT
TRBD1 . TRBJ1-4 TRBV5-1 CASSQQGIGEKLFF TGCGCCAGCAGCCAACAGGGGATTGGAGAAAAACTGTTTTTT
. . TRBJ1-2 TRBV28 CASSTHDRRSYGYTF TGTGCCAGCAGTACCCATGACAGGCGCTCCTATGGCTACACCTTC
TRBD2 . TRBJ2-2 TRBV5-1 CASSLDSGSRFRGELFF TGCGCCAGCAGCTTGGATAGCGGGAGTAGATTCCGCGGGGAGCTGTTTTTT
TRBD1 . TRBJ1-4 TRBV4-1 CASSQPGTGREKLFF TGCGCCAGCAGCCAACCTGGGACAGGGCGTGAAAAACTGTTTTTT
. . TRBJ1-4 TRBV5-4 CASSFGSEEKLFF TGTGCCAGCAGCTTCGGGTCCGAGGAAAAACTGTTTTTT
TRBD1 . TRBJ2-7 TRBV6-5 CASSYSDRGSYEQYF TGTGCCAGCAGTTACTCCGACAGGGGGTCCTACGAGCAGTACTTC
TRBD1 . TRBJ2-1 TRBV7-6 CASSLATGAHNEQFF TGTGCCAGCAGCTTAGCGACAGGGGCCCACAATGAGCAGTTCTTC
. . TRBJ2-2 TRBV5-4 CASSFVGGGELFF TGTGCCAGCAGCTTTGTAGGGGGAGGGGAGCTGTTTTTT
. . TRBJ2-3 TRBV28 CASSLGGGRTDTQYF TGTGCCAGCAGTTTAGGTGGGGGGAGGACAGATACGCAGTATTTT
TRBD1 . TRBJ2-7 TRBV5-1 CASSPGTGLGEQYF TGCGCCAGCAGCCCCGGGACAGGGCTAGGCGAGCAGTACTTC
TRBD1 . TRBJ1-1 TRBV10-2 CASTLDRGGFEAFF TGCGCCAGCACCCTGGACAGGGGGGGTTTTGAAGCTTTCTTT
. . TRBJ1-1 TRBV2 CASTKGGEGREAFF TGTGCCAGCACCAAGGGGGGGGAGGGTCGAGAAGCTTTCTTT
. . TRBJ2-7 TRBV5-1 CASSRGADSYEQYF TGCGCCAGCAGCCGGGGGGCGGACTCCTACGAGCAGTACTTC
. . TRBJ1-2 TRBV6-1 CASSELTGGGGYTF TGTGCCAGCAGTGAATTAACGGGCGGGGGCGGCTACACCTTC
. . TRBJ1-5 TRBV28 CASSFSGGGNQPQHF TGTGCCAGCAGTTTCTCAGGAGGAGGCAATCAGCCCCAGCATTTT
TRBD2 . TRBJ2-5 TRBV2 CASSKGLADAMETQYF TGTGCCAGCAGTAAAGGACTAGCGGACGCTATGGAGACCCAGTACTTC
TRBD1 . TRBJ2-7 TRBV5-1 CASSPGTARDEQYF TGCGCCAGCAGCCCCGGGACAGCGAGGGACGAGCAGTACTTC
TRBD1 . TRBJ2-7 TRBV2 CASRETTGVFDEQYF TGTGCCAGCAGAGAAACGACAGGGGTGTTTGACGAGCAGTACTTC
TRBD1 few TRBJ2-5 TRBV19 CASSISRGGTGFSQYF TGTGCCAGTAGTATAAGTAGAGGCGGGACAGGGTTTTCCCAGTACTTC
TRBD1 . TRBJ1-4 TRBV25-1 CASSFTGGAEKLFF TGTGCCAGCAGTTTTACAGGGGGGGCTGAAAAACTGTTTTTT
TRBD1 few TRBJ1-2 TRBV28 CASSLAGQPYGYTF TGTGCCAGCAGTTTAGCGGGACAGCCCTATGGCTACACCTTC
TRBD1 . TRBJ1-2 TRBV5-1 CASSSMGIGTGNYGYTF TGCGCCAGCAGCTCCATGGGGATCGGGACAGGAAACTATGGCTACACCTTC
. . TRBJ2-7 TRBV21-1 CASSKLADYEQYF TGTGCCAGCAGCAAATTGGCAGACTACGAGCAGTACTTC
TRBD1 . TRBJ2-3 TRBV5-1 CASSPGQGKGADTQYF TGCGCCAGCAGCCCAGGACAGGGCAAGGGAGCAGATACGCAGTATTTT
TRBD1 . TRBJ2-7 TRBV6-5 CASSPGTGVYEQYF TGTGCCAGCAGTCCCGGGACAGGGGTCTACGAGCAGTACTTC
TRBD1 . TRBJ1-5 TRBV6-5 CASSGTGIQPQHF TGTGCCAGCAGTGGGACAGGGATTCAGCCCCAGCATTTT
. . TRBJ1-2 TRBV28 CASSFDLSYTF TGTGCCAGCAGTTTTGACTTAAGCTACACCTTC
TRBD2 . TRBJ2-5 TRBV7-7 CASSSTSGMQETQYF TGTGCCAGCAGCTCGACTAGCGGCATGCAAGAGACCCAGTACTTC
TRBD1 . TRBJ2-3 TRBV5-1 CASSPENRGGDTQYF TGCGCCAGCAGCCCGGAGAACAGGGGTGGAGATACGCAGTATTTT
. few TRBJ2-5 TRBV5-1 CASSFGRTRETQYF TGCGCCAGCAGCTTCGGCAGGACAAGAGAGACCCAGTACTTC
TRBD2 . TRBJ2-5 TRBV7-9 CASSFWTSDETQYF TGTGCCAGCAGCTTTTGGACTAGTGACGAGACCCAGTACTTC
. . TRBJ1-5 TRBV28 CASSLRPLRPQHF TGTGCCAGCAGTTTGAGGCCCCTCCGTCCCCAGCATTTT
. . TRBJ2-4 TRBV2 CASSESWERGKNIQYF TGTGCCAGCAGTGAATCGTGGGAAAGGGGCAAAAACATTCAGTACTTC
TRBD1 few TRBJ1-3 TRBV6-6 CASSRRDREENTIYF TGTGCCAGCAGTCGCCGGGACAGGGAGGAAAACACCATATATTTT
TRBD2 . TRBJ2-5 TRBV5-4 CASSSTSGGLETQYF TGTGCCAGCAGCTCGACTAGCGGGGGGCTGGAGACCCAGTACTTC
TRBD1 . TRBJ2-1 TRBV6-1 CASSDPPDRGLNEQFF TGTGCCAGCAGTGATCCCCCCGACAGGGGGCTAAATGAGCAGTTCTTC
TRBD1 . TRBJ2-2 TRBV5-1 CASNPGTGNTGELFF TGCGCCAGCAACCCCGGGACAGGGAACACCGGGGAGCTGTTTTTT
TRBD1 . TRBJ1-4 TRBV5-1 CASRTTGGGEKLFF TGCGCCAGCAGGACTACAGGGGGAGGTGAAAAACTGTTTTTT
TRBD1 few TRBJ2-5 TRBV5-1 CASSSGTGSETQYF TGCGCCAGCAGCTCGGGGACAGGGAGCGAGACCCAGTACTTC
. few TRBJ1-3 TRBV2 CASRGADSGNTIYF TGTGCCAGCAGGGGGGCCGACTCTGGAAACACCATATATTTT